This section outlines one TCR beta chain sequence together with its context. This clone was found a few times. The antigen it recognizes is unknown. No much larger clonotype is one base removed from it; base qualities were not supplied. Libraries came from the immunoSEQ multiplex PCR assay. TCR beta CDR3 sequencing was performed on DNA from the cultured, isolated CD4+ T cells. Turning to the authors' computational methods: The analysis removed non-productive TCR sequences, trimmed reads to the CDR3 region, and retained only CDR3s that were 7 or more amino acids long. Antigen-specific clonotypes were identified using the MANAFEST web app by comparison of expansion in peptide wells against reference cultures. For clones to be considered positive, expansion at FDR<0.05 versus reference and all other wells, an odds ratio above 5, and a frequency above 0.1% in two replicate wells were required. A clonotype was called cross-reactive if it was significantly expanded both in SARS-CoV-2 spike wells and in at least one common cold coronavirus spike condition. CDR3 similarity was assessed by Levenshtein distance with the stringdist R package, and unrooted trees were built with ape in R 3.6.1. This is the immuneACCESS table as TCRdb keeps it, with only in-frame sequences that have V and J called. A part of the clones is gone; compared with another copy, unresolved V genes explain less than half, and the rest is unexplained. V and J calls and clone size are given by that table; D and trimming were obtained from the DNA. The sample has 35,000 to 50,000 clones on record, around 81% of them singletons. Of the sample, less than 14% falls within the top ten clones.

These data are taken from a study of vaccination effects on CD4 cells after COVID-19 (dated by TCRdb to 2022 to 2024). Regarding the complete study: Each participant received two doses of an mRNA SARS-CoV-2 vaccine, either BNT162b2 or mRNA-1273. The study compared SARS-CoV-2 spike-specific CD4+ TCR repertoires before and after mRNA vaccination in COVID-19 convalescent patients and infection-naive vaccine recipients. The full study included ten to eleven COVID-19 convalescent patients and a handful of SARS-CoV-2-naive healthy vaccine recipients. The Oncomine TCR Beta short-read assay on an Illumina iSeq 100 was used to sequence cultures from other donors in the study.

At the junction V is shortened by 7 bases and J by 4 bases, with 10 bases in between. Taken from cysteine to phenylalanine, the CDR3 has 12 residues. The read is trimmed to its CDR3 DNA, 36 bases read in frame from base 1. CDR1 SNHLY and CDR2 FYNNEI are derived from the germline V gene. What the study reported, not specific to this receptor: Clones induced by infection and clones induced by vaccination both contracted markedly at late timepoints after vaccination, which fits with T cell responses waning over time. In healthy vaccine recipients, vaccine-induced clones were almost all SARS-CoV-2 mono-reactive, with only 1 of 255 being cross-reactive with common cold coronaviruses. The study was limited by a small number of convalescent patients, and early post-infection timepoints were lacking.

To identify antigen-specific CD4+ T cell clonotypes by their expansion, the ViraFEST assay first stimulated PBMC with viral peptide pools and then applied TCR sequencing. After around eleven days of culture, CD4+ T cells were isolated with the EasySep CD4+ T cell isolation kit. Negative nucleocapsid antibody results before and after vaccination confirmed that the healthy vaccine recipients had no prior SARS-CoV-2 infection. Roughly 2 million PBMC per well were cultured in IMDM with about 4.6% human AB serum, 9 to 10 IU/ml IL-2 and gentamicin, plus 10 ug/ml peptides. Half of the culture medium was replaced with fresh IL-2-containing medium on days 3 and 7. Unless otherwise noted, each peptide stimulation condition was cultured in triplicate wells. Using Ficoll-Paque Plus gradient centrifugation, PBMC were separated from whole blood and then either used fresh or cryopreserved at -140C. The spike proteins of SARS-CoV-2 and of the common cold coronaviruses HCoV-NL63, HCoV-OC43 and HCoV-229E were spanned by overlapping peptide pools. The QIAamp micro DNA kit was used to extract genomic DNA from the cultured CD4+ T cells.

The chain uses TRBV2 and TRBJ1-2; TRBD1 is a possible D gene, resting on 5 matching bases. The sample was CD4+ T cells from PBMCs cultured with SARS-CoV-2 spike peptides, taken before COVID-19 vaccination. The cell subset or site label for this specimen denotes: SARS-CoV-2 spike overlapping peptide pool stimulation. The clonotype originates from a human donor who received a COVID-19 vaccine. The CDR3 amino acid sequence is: CASIPQGYGYTF. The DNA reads TGTGCCAGCATTCCTCAGGGCTATGGCTACACCTTC.